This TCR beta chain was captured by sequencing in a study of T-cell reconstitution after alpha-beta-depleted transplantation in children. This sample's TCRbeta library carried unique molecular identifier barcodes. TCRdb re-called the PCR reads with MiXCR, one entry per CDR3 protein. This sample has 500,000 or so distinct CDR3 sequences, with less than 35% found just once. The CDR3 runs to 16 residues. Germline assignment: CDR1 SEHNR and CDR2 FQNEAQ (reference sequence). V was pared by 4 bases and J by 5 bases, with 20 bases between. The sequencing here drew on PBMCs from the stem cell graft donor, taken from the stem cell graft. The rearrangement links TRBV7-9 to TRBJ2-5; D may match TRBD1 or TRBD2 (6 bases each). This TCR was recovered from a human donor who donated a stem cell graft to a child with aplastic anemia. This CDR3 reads CASSSVGGGRKETQYF. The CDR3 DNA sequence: TGTGCCAGCAGCTCCGTCGGAGGGGGTAGGAAGGAGACCCAGTACTTC.